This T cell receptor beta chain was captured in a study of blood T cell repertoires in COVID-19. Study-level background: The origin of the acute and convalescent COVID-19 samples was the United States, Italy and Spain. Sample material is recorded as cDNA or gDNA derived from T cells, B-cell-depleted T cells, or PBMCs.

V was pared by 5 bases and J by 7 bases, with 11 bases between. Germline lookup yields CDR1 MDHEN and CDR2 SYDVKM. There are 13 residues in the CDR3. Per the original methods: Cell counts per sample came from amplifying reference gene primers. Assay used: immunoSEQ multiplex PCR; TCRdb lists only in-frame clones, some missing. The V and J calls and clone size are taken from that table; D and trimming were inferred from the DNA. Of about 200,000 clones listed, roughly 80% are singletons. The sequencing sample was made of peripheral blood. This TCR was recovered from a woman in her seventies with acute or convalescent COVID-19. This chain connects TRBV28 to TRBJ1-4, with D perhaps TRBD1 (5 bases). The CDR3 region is CASSRGGLEKLFF. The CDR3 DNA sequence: TGTGCCAGCAGTAGGGGCGGCCTTGAAAAACTGTTTTTT.